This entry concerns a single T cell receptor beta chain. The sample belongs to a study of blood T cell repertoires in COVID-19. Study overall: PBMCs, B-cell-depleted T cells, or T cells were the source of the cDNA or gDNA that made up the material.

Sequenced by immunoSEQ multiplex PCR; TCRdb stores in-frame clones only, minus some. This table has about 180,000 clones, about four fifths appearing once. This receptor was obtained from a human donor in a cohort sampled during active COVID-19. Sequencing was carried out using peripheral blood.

This CDR3 is CASSQVTRPGPNTGELFF. The CDR3 region has the DNA TGTGCCAGCAGCCAAGTGACGAGGCCGGGTCCGAACACCGGGGAGCTGTTTTTT. The genes are TRBV3-1 (or the pseudogene TRBV3-2) and TRBJ2-2; D is undetermined. Germline V gives CDR1 LGHDT, CDR2 YNNKEL (reference sequence). The germline V and J ends were trimmed by 1 base and 0 bases, with 15 bases remaining between them. This CDR3 contains 18 residues.